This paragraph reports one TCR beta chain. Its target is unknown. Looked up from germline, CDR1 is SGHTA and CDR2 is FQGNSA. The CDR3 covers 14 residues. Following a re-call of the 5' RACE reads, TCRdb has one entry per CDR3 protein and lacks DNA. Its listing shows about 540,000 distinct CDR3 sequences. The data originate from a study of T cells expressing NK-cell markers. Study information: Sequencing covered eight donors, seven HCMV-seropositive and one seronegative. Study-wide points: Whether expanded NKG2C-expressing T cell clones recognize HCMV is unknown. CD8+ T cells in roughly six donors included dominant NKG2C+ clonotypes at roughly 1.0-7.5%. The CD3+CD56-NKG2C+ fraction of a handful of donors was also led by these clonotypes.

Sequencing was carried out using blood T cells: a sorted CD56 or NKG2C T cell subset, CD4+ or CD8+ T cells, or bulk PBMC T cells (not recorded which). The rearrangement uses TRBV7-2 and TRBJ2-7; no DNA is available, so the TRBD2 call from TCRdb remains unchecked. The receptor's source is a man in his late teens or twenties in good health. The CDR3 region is CASSHSGPGYEQYF.